Sequencing of this T cell receptor (beta chain) was carried out in a study of T cell responses to AZD1222 COVID-19 vaccine (dated by TCRdb to the early 2020s). About the full investigation: A total of 240 or so trial participants underwent TCR sequencing, of whom 200 to 220 had received two doses of AZD1222 and approximately 25 had received two doses of the MenACWY control vaccine. Trial participants were enrolled into age subgroups of 18-55, 56-69 and 70-plus years, which contained around 150, 29 and 61 TCR-sequenced participants, respectively.

This clone has just one count. There is no known antigen for this receptor. No base qualities exist here, and no much larger clone lies one base off it. The CDR3 regions of human TCRbeta chains were subjected to immunosequencing. On the authors' methods: Repertoire TCRs were checked for matches against a reference library of SARS-CoV-2-specific TCRs that had been generated using the MIRA antigen-specificity platform. Breadth was defined as the fraction of unique TCRs that were SARS-CoV-2-associated, and depth was defined as the fraction of total T cells that were SARS-CoV-2-associated. Using the MIRA data, each spike-specific TCR was mapped to the spike region that the TCR reacts to and placed in a CD4 or CD8 class. Log10-transformed breadth and depth values were compared by one-way ANOVA with Sidak's multiple comparisons tests. The clones in this table, taken by TCRdb from immuneACCESS, are in-frame only. Not every clone is retained; where verified, under half of the shortfall comes from an unresolved V gene, and the cause of the rest is unknown. Clone size and V and J calls were adopted from that table, with D and trimming inferred from the DNA. This sample is represented by roughly 150,000 clones; 85% to 90% of them were singletons. Of the sample, just over 9% falls within the top ten clones.

What the research found in general, with its limitations: Reportedly, close to half of the unique spike-specific TCRs recognized epitopes lying outside the regions that are mutated in the B.1.351 and B.1.1.7 variants. After two AZD1222 doses, both the breadth and the depth of spike-specific TCRs were significantly higher than at day 0 and than in MenACWY recipients. In the small 56-69-year group, the increase in depth fell short of significance, most likely because of low power. Conclusions about previously exposed vaccinees are limited, since just five or six AZD1222 recipients were seropositive for SARS-CoV-2 at baseline. Participants were mostly white British and included more females than males, and it was suggested by the authors that clonal diversity may have been underestimated. Because no samples from the day 14 peak response were available, repertoires could be characterized only after the peak T cell response. CD4 TCRs associated with the vaccine covered the entire spike protein, and the dominant responses were in regions 160-218 and 743-854.

This sample's time point label indicates: about 28 days (+/-7) after the second vaccine dose. Because spike-specific TCR depth and breadth did not differ between the two schedules, AZD1222 recipients who got a second dose at roughly 4 weeks were pooled with those who got a second dose at roughly 12 weeks. Vaccinee samples were obtained from the UK trials COV001 and COV002, which included a single-blind randomized controlled phase 2/3 trial of AZD1222 (ChAdOx1 nCoV-19) in healthy adults. Trial participant PBMC samples were collected at day 0 and day 28 after the second dose for TCRbeta chain sequencing. Unmatched junction bases come to 7, with V trimmed by 6 bases and J by 0 bases. The cysteine opens and the phenylalanine closes a CDR3 of 17 amino acids. Only the CDR3 part of the read is kept: 51 bases, read in frame from the first base. CDR1 and CDR2, per the germline V gene, are MNHEY and SVGEGT.

This receptor chain uses TRBV6-2 or TRBV6-3 and TRBJ2-1; TRBD2 aligns with 11 central bases. The receptor was derived from an adult who received the AZD1222 COVID-19 vaccine. This specimen consisted of peripheral blood, obtained 28 days after the second AZD1222 dose. CDR3 loop: CASSGLAGGSSYNEQFF. The DNA is TGTGCCAGCAGCGGACTAGCGGGTGGGAGCTCCTACAATGAGCAGTTCTTC.